This T cell receptor beta chain was identified during a study of cytomegalovirus exposure and HLA in healthy donors. As concerns this clone: One junction end does not reproduce the germline sequence, and a read error may be involved.

Germline CDR1 reads SEHNR; CDR2 reads FQNEAQ (reference sequence). The CDR3 covers 15 residues. This PCR relied on a set of 60 Vbeta primers and 13 Jbeta primers. Clones were read by immunoSEQ multiplex PCR, and TCRdb kept only the in-frame ones, dropping some. Seen here are 100,000 to 150,000 clones, over 60% observed once, and the top ten hold approximately 2.9%. The chain uses TRBV7-9 and TRBJ1-1, with 9 bases fitting TRBD1. Sequencing input: PBMCs. The TCR comes from a human donor in good health. CDR3 amino acids: CSSSPWDRENTEAFF. DNA for the CDR3: TGTTCCAGCAGCCCCTGGGACAGGGAAAACACTGAAGCTTTCTTT.